Presented here are 21 T cell receptor beta chains from one specimen sequenced in a study of beta chain features in type 1 diabetes. Sequencing targeted expressed TCRB transcripts, as all isolated RNA had been reverse transcribed. TCRdb's copy holds only in-frame clones and misses some; the assay was immunoSEQ multiplex PCR. The sample consists of hundreds of thousands of clones, about 9.3% of them appearing once. The sample was naive CD4+ T cells from blood. Receptors were obtained from a woman under 30 in good health.

This clone was detected many times. The chain has TRBV15 and TRBJ1-2; the D is unclear. V shed 2 bases and J shed 7 bases, with 11 bases lying between them. The CDR3 is 13 amino acids. CDR1 LNHNV and CDR2 YYDKDF come from the germline V gene (reference sequence). The CDR3 sequence is CATSRQISSGYTF. The CDR3 nucleotides read TGTGCCACCAGCAGACAGATATCTTCTGGCTACACCTTC.

V gene TRBV5-1 combines with J gene TRBJ2-1, with 8 bases that match TRBD1. The CDR3 loop spans 15 amino acids. Unmatched junction bases numbered 13, after V lost 4 bases and J lost 10 bases. Germline assignment: CDR1 SGHRS and CDR2 YFSETQ. The CDR3 nucleotides read TGCGCCAGCAGCGGCGGGACAGGAGTTTCGGGAGAGCAGTTCTTC. Translating it yields CASSGGTGVSGEQFF. Supplemented by reference TRBV5-1 and TRBJ2-1, the full variable domain reads KAGVTQTPRYLIKTRGQQVTLSCSPISGHRSVSWYQQTPGQGLQFLFEYFSETQRNKGNFPGRFSGRQFSNSRSEMNVSTLELGDSALYLCASSGGTGVSGEQFFGPGTRLTVL.

The genes are TRBV4-1 and TRBJ2-6; D gene uncertain. The V and J ends lost 0 bases and 2 bases respectively, with 8 bases between them. The length of the CDR3 is 16 residues. Germline V gene lookup returns CDR1 MGHRA and CDR2 YSYEKL. Here the CDR3 reads CASSQDTRAGANVLTF. The CDR3 nucleotides read TGCGCCAGCAGCCAAGACACCCGAGCTGGGGCCAACGTCCTGACTTTC.

The chain recombines TRBV30 with TRBJ1-2; tentative D call: TRBD1 (6 bases). The CDR3 is 10 residues long. V was clipped by 7 bases and J by 8 bases, with 11 bases between them. Germline V gives CDR1 GTSNPN, CDR2 SVGIG (reference sequence). CDR3 DNA sequence: TGTGCCTCACAGGGAGGGGGCTACACCTTC. Translation: CASQGGGYTF.

This clone was seen many times. The gene calls are TRBV25-1 and TRBJ2-7, with TRBD2 as a possible D gene (5 bases). CDR1 and CDR2 (germline): MGHDK, SYGVNS. The CDR3 has 11 residues. The V end was cut by 7 bases, the J end by 3 bases, with 7 bases between. This chain's CDR3 is CASTGIYEQYF. CDR3 coding DNA: TGTGCCAGCACCGGGATCTACGAGCAGTACTTC.

The rearrangement links TRBV5-6 to TRBJ2-7, with D possibly being TRBD2 (6 bases). CDR1 and CDR2 from the germline V gene are SGHDT and YYEEEE. V was clipped by 2 bases and J by 3 bases, with 9 bases between them. The CDR3 is 13 residues long. CDR3 loop: CASSFRGLYEQYF. Here the CDR3 DNA reads TGTGCCAGCAGCTTTCGGGGACTCTACGAGCAGTACTTC.

This clone was picked up many times. This sequence joins TRBV10-3 and TRBJ2-4, with 8 bases lining up with TRBD1. Trimming removed 6 bases from V and 5 bases from J; junction bases left unmatched: 0. The CDR3 loop spans 12 amino acids. The germline gives CDR1 ENHRY, CDR2 SYGVKD. CDR3 coding DNA: TGTGCCATCAGGGACAGGGAAAACATTCAGTACTTC. Translation: CAIRDRENIQYF.

The chain uses TRBV6-1 and TRBJ2-7; 7 bases line up with TRBD1. CDR3 length: 13 amino acids. Per the germline V gene, CDR1 is MNHNS and CDR2 is SASEGT. Trimming removed 9 bases from V and 1 base from J; junction bases left unmatched: 6. CDR3 region: CASGTELSYEQYF. CDR3 DNA sequence: TGTGCCAGTGGGACAGAGCTTTCCTACGAGCAGTACTTC.

The chain carries TRBV27 and TRBJ1-1; TRBD1 matches at 7 bases. CDR3 length: 12 residues. V was pared by 8 bases and J by 10 bases, with 10 bases of the junction left unmatched. Looked up from germline, CDR1 is MNHEY and CDR2 is SMNVEV (reference sequence). The CDR3 coding sequence is TGTGCCAGCTCTCCAGGGGGGCGCGGAGCTTTCTTT. This encodes CASSPGGRGAFF.

This chain joins TRBV19 and TRBJ2-2; 8 nucleotides agree with TRBD1. Germline lookup yields CDR1 LNHDA and CDR2 SQIVND (reference sequence). This CDR3 is 16 amino acids long. V lost 8 bases and J lost 4; bases outside the gene matches: 12. The CDR3 reads CASDTGTGGTTGELFF. The CDR3 DNA follows: TGTGCCAGTGACACCGGGACAGGCGGAACCACCGGGGAGCTGTTTTTT. Combining the CDR3 with reference TRBV19 and TRBJ2-2 gives the whole variable domain DGGITQSPKYLFRKEGQNVTLSCEQNLNHDAMYWYRQDPGQGLRLIYYSQIVNDFQKGDIAEGYSVSREKKESFPLTVTSAQKNPTAFYLCASDTGTGGTTGELFFGEGSRLTVL.

J is TRBJ2-1 and V is TRBV30, with 13 nucleotides matching TRBD2. Trimming at V came to 5 bases and at J to 9 bases, leaving 10 bases not matched to a gene. CDR3 length: 15 amino acids. Germline CDR1 reads GTSNPN; CDR2 reads SVGIG (reference sequence). Written as DNA, the CDR3 is TGTGCCTGGGGGAAACTAGCGGGAGGGCCCGGTGAGCAGTTCTTC. This codes for CAWGKLAGGPGEQFF.

V is TRBV14 and J is TRBJ2-1, with 12 nucleotides matching TRBD2. This CDR3 has 19 amino acids. The germline V gene encodes CDR1 SGHDN and CDR2 FVKESK. V was pared by 4 bases and J by 3 bases, with 13 bases of the junction left unmatched. The CDR3 sequence: CASSLARTSGALLYNEQFF. CDR3 bases: TGTGCCAGCAGCCTAGCAAGGACTAGCGGGGCTTTACTCTACAATGAGCAGTTCTTC.

The chain joins TRBV30 to TRBJ2-7; 7 positions match TRBD1. Trimming took 3 bases from V and 11 from J; bases not matched to a gene: 13. CDR1 and CDR2 (germline): GTSNPN, SVGIG (reference sequence). CDR3 length: 13 amino acids. In nucleotides, the CDR3 is TGTGCCTGGAGGCCGGGACAGAATCTTCCTGAGTACTTC. This gives the protein CAWRPGQNLPEYF.

In its sample, this clone was seen a few times. This chain connects TRBV5-1 to TRBJ2-5; the match to TRBD2 covers 7 bases. Germline assignment: CDR1 SGHRS and CDR2 YFSETQ. The CDR3 covers 16 residues. V lost 4 bases and J lost 4; bases outside the gene matches: 13. The CDR3 nucleotides read TGCGCCAGCAGCAAAACCGGGAGGTCGGATCTAGAGACCCAGTACTTC. Amino acid sequence: CASSKTGRSDLETQYF.

This clone was seen only a few times. The rearrangement links TRBV4-1 to TRBJ1-3, with a possible D match to TRBD1 (6 bases). The V gene lost 4 bases and the J gene lost 4 bases, with 14 bases spanning the gap. The CDR3 sequence is 15 residues long. CDR1 and CDR2 from the germline V gene are MGHRA and YSYEKL. The CDR3 region has the DNA TGCGCCAGCAGCCGAGTGACAGGTTCAGGAAACACCATATATTTT. This sequence encodes CASSRVTGSGNTIYF.

This clone has more than one count but fewer than ten. The genes are TRBV5-1 and TRBJ2-1, with 7 bases that match TRBD1. V shed 0 bases and J 6 bases; nucleotides not matched to a gene: 3. The CDR3 totals 14 residues. Germline lookup yields CDR1 SGHRS and CDR2 YFSETQ. Here the CDR3 DNA reads TGCGCCAGCAGCTTGGGACAGGGCCGCAATGAGCAGTTCTTC. Amino acids: CASSLGQGRNEQFF.

V usage is TRBV30 and J usage is TRBJ2-7; 9 bases map to TRBD1. CDR1 is GTSNPN and CDR2 is SVGIG in the germline V gene (reference sequence). V dropped 3 bases and J dropped 9; count of bases not matched to a gene: 15. There are 15 residues in the CDR3. The DNA of the CDR3 is TGTGCCTGGAGGATATCGACAGGGGGGTCGGGTGGGCAGTACTTC. Its protein product is CAWRISTGGSGGQYF.

This clone occurred a few times. The chain is built from TRBV5-1 and TRBJ2-7; D remains ambiguous. V gave up 0 bases and J gave up 5 bases, with 15 bases separating them. The CDR3 is made up of 15 amino acids. Germline V CDR1 and CDR2: SGHRS, YFSETQ. In DNA form, the CDR3 reads TGCGCCAGCAGCTTGGTGGCGGAAAAGGTGCACGAGCAGTACTTC. Translation: CASSLVAEKVHEQYF.

The table lists this clone with a few counts. The rearrangement links TRBV27 to TRBJ2-1; TRBD2 aligns across 9 bases. There are 14 residues in the CDR3. Germline V gene data show CDR1 as MNHEY and CDR2 as SMNVEV (reference sequence). The junction had 4 bases not matched to a gene; V was cut back by 5 bases and J by 5 bases. The CDR3 is CASSRTSAHNEQFF. The DNA for the CDR3 is TGTGCCAGCAGTCGGACTAGCGCCCACAATGAGCAGTTCTTC.

This clone appeared a few times. Here the CDR3 reads CASSGRGRNTEAFF. In nucleotides, the CDR3 is TGTGCCAGCAGCGGCAGGGGGAGGAACACTGAAGCTTTCTTT. The chain couples TRBV5-6 to TRBJ1-1, with 7 nucleotides matching TRBD1. V trimming: 4 bases; J trimming: 1 base; junction bases outside the gene matches: 4. The V gene's germline CDR1 is SGHDT and CDR2 YYEEEE. The CDR3 contains 14 residues.

The chain has TRBV19 and TRBJ1-2; the match to TRBD1 covers 7 bases. The germline gives CDR1 LNHDA, CDR2 SQIVND (reference sequence). CDR3 size: 13 residues. With V trimmed by 7 bases and J by 3 bases, 5 bases remained unmatched. CDR3: CASKPDRDYGYTF. The CDR3 coding sequence is TGTGCCAGTAAACCCGACAGGGACTATGGCTACACCTTC.